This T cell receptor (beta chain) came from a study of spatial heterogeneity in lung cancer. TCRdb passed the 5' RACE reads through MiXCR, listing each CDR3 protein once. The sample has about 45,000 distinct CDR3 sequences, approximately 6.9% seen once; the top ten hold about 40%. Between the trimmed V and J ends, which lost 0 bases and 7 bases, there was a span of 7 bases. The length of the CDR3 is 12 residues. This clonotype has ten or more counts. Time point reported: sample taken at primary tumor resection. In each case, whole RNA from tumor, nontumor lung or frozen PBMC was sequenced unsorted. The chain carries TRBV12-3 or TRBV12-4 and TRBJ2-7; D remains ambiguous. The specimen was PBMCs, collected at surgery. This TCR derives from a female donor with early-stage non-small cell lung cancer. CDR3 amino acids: CASSLAAAEQYF. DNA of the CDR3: TGTGCCAGCAGTTTAGCGGCAGCGGAGCAGTACTTC.